There are many counts of the clone carrying this T cell receptor beta chain. One entry per CDR3 protein results from TCRdb running MiXCR on the 5' RACE reads. Of about 61,000 distinct CDR3 sequences listed, approximately 12% are singletons. This entry is derived from a study of early T cells in non-severe SARS-CoV-2 infection. This sample comprised whole blood, obtained at baseline. This TCR came from an adult who was a healthcare worker with PCR-confirmed SARS-CoV-2 infection or an uninfected control (not recorded which). The donor label of this sample is uncertain.

The CDR3 DNA reads as TGCAGTGCTGGGGGCGGGACAGGGAACACCGGGGAGCTGTTTTTT. Encoded protein: CSAGGGTGNTGELFF. The chain has TRBV20-1 and TRBJ2-2; 8 positions match TRBD1. The germline V gene encodes CDR1 DFQATT and CDR2 SNEGSKA (reference sequence). V shed 5 bases, J shed 1 base, and the junction held 6 bases outside the gene matches. The CDR3 runs to 15 residues.